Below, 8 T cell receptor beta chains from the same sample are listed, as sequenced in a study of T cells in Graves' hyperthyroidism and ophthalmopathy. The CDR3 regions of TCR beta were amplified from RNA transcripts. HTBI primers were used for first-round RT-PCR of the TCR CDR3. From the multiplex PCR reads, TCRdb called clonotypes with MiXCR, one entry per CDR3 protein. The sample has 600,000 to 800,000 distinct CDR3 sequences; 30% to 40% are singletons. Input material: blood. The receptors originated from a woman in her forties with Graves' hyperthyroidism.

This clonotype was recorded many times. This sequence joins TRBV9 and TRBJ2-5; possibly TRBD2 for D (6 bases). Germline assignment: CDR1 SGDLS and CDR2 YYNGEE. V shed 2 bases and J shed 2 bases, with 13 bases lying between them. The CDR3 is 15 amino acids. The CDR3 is CASSVSGRLQETQYF. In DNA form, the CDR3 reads TGTGCCAGCAGCGTTTCAGGGAGGCTTCAAGAGACCCAGTACTTC.

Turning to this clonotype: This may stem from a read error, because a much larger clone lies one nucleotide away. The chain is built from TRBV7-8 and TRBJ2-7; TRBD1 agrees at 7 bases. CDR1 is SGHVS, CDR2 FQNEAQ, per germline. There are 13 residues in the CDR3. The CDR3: CASSVGQRNEQHF. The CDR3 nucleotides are TGTGCCAGCAGCGTGGGACAGAGGAACGAGCAGCACTTC.

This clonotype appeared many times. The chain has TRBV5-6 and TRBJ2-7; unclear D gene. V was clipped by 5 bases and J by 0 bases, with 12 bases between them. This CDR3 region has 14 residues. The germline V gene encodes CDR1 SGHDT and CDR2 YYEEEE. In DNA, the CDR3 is TGTGCCAGCAGACCGGGTCTTGGCTCCTACGAGCAGTACTTC. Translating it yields CASRPGLGSYEQYF. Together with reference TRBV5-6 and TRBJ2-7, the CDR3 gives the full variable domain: DAGVTQSPTHLIKTRGQQVTLRCSPKSGHDTVSWYQQALGQGPQFIFQYYEEEERQRGNFPDRFSGHQFPNYSSELNVNALLLGDSALYLCASRPGLGSYEQYFGPGTRLTVT.

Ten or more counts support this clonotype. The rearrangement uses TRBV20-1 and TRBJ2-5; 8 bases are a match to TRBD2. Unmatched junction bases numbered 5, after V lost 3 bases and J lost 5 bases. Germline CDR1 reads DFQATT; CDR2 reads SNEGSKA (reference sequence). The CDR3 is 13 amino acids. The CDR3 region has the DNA TGCAGTGCTAGCGGGGGGGCCGGTGAGACCCAGTACTTC. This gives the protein CSASGGAGETQYF.

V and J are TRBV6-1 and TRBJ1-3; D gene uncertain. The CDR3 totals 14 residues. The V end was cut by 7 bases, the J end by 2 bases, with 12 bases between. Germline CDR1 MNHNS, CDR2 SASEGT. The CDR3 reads CASKEQAAGNTIYF. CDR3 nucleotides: TGTGCCAGCAAGGAACAAGCGGCTGGAAACACCATATATTTT.

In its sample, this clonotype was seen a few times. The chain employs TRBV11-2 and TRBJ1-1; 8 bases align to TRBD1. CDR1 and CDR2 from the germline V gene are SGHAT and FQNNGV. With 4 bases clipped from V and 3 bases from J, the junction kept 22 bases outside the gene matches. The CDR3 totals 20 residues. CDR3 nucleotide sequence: TGTGCCAGCAGCTCACTCCGACCCCGAGGACAGGGAGTGTTGGACACTGAAGCTTTCTTT. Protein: CASSSLRPRGQGVLDTEAFF.

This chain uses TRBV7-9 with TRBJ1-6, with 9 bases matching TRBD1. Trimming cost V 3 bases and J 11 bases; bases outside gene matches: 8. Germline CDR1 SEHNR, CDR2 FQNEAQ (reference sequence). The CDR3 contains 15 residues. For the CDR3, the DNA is TGTGCCAGCAGCTTGGCACCGAGGACAGGGGCACCCCTCCACTTT. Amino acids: CASSLAPRTGAPLHF.

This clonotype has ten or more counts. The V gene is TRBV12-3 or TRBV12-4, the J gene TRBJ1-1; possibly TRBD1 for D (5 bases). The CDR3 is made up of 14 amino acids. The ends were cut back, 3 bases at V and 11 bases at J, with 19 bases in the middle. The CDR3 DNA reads TGTGCCAGCAGTTTCTCTTCTAAGTCGAAGGGGGCTTTCTTT. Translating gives CASSFSSKSKGAFF.